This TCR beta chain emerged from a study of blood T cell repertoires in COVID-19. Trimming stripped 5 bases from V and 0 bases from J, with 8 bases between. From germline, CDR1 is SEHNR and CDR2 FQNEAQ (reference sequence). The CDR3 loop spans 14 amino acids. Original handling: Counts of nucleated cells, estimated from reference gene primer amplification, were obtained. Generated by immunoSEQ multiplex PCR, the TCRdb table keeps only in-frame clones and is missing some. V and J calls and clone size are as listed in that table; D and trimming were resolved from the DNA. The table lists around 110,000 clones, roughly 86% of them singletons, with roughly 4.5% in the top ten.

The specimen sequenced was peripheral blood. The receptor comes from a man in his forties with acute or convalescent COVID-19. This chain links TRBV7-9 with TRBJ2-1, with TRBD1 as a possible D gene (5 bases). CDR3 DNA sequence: TGTGCCAGCAGCGTTCAGGGCTCCTACAATGAGCAGTTCTTC. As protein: CASSVQGSYNEQFF.